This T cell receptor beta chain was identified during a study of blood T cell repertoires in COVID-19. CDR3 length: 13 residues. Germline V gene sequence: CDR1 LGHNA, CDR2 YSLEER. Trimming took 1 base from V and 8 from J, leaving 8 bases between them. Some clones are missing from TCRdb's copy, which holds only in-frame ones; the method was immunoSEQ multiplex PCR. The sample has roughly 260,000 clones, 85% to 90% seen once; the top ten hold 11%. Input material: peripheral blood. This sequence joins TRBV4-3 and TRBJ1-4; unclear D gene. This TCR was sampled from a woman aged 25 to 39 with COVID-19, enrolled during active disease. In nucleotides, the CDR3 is TGCGCCAGCAGCCAAGGCGCGGGGGAAAAACTGTTTTTT. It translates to CASSQGAGEKLFF.